This T cell receptor beta chain was sequenced in a study of CD8 T cell repertoires and HIV-1 epitope variants. Study in general: Controls included no peptide, Ebola AY9 epitope, and a CMV, EBV, flu pool. Autologous T cell-negative cells served as antigen-presenting cells in equal numbers. Separate from the cultures, 1M uncultured T cells served as baseline.

TCR beta CDR3 was sequenced at survey depth on immunoSEQ. Sequenced by immunoSEQ multiplex PCR; TCRdb stores in-frame clones only, minus some. The sample comprises 95,000 or so clones, roughly 81% of which are singletons, and around a quarter rests with the top ten. The clonotype originates from a male donor with HIV. Material: uncultured baseline CD8+ T cells from peripheral blood mononuclear cells (PBMCs).

Written as DNA, the CDR3 is TGTGCCAGCACTCCCGGGACAGGGAGACACGAGCAGTACTTC. Its protein is CASTPGTGRHEQYF. The V gene is TRBV28, the J gene TRBJ2-7, with 9 bases matching TRBD1. With V trimmed by 7 bases and J by 5 bases, 9 bases remained unmatched. This CDR3 region has 14 residues. Germline loops: CDR1 MDHEN, CDR2 SYDVKM.